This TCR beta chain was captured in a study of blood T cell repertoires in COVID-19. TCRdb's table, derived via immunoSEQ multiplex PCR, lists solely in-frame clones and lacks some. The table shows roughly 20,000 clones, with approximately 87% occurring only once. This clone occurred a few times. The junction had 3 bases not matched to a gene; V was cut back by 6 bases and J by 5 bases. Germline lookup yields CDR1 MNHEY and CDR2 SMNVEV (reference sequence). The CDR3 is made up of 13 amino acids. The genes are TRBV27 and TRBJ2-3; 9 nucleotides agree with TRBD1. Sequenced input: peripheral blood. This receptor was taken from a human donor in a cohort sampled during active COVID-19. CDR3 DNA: TGTGCCAGCAGACAGGGGGCTATAGATACGCAGTATTTT. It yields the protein CASRQGAIDTQYF.